This T cell receptor (beta chain) was identified in a study of early T cells in non-severe SARS-CoV-2 infection. V lost 3 bases and J lost 6; bases outside the gene matches: 5. The CDR3 is 13 amino acids. CDR1 is ENHRY and CDR2 is SYGVKD in the germline V gene. A single record per CDR3 protein comes from TCRdb applying MiXCR to the 5' RACE reads. Among nearly 110,000 distinct CDR3 sequences, around 10% were seen once, and the ten largest hold 6.5% to 8%. This clonotype was picked up many times. This TCR derives from an adult who was a healthcare worker with PCR-confirmed SARS-CoV-2 infection or an uninfected control (not recorded which). Sequencing used whole blood. The V call is TRBV10-3, the J call TRBJ2-7; 7 positions match TRBD1. The CDR3 reads CAISDPNRGEQYF. The DNA of the CDR3 is TGTGCCATCAGTGACCCCAACAGGGGCGAGCAGTACTTC.